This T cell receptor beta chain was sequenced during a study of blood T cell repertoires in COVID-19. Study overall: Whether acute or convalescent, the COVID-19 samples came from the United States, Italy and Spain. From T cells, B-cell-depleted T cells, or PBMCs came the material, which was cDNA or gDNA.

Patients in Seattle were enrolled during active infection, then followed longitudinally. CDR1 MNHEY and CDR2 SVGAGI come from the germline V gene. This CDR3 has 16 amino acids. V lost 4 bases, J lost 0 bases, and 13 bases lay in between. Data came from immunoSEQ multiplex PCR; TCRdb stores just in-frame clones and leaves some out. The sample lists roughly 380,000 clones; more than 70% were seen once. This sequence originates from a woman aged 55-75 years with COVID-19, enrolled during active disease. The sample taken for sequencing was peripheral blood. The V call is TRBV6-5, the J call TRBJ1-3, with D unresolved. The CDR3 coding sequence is TGTGCCAGCAGTTTATCGGGTAGCCTCTCTGGAAACACCATATATTTT. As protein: CASSLSGSLSGNTIYF.